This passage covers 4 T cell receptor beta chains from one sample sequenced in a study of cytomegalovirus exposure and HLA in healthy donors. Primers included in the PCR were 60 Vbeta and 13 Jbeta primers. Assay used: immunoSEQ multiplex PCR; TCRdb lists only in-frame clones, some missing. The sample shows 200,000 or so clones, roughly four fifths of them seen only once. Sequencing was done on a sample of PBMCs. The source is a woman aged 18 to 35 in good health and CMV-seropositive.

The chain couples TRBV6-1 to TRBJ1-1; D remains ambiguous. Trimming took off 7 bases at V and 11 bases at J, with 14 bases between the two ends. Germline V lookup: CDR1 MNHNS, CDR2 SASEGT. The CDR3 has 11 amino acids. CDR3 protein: CASIVSSGAFF. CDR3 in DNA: TGTGCCAGCATCGTGAGTTCGGGGGCTTTCTTT.

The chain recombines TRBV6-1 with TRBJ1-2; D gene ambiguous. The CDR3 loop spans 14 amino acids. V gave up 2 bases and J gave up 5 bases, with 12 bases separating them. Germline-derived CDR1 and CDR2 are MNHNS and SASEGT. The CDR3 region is CASSERDLGYGYTF. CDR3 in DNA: TGTGCCAGCAGTGAACGGGATTTGGGGTATGGCTACACCTTC.

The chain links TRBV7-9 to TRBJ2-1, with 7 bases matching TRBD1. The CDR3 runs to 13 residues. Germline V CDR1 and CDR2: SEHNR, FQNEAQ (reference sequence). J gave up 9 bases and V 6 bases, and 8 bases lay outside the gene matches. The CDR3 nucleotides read TGTGCCAGCAGATGGGGACAGCCATCTGAGCAGTTCTTC. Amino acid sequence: CASRWGQPSEQFF.

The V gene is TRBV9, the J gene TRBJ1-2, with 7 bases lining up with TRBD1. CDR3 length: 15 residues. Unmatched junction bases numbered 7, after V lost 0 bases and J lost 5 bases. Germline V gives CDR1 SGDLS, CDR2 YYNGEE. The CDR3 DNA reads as TGTGCCAGCAGCGTAGGTACAGGGGTACGGTATGGCTACACCTTC. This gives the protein CASSVGTGVRYGYTF.